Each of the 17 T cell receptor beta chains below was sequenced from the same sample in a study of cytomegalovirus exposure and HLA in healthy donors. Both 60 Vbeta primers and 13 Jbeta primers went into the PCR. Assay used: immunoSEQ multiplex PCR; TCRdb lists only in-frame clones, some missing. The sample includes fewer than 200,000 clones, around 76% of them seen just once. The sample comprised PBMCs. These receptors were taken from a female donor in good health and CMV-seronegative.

The CDR3 sequence: CASSAGVSNQPQHF. The CDR3 bases are TGTGCCAGCAGCGCCGGGGTGAGCAATCAGCCCCAGCATTTT. The chain joins TRBV9 to TRBJ1-5; D is unresolved. The CDR3 consists of 14 residues. Germline CDR1 reads SGDLS; CDR2 reads YYNGEE. V was pared by 3 bases and J by 1 base, with 8 bases between.

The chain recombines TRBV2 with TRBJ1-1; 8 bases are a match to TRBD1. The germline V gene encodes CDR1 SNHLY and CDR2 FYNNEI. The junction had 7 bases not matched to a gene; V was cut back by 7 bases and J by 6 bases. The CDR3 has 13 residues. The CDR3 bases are TGTGCCAGCATTACGGACAGGGAGGCTGAAGCTTTCTTT. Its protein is CASITDREAEAFF. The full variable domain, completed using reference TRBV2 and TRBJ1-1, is EPEVTQTPSHQVTQMGQEVILRCVPISNHLYFYWYRQILGQKVEFLVSFYNNEISEKSEIFDDQFSVERPDGSNFTLKIRSTKLEDSAMYFCASITDREAEAFFGQGTRLTVV.

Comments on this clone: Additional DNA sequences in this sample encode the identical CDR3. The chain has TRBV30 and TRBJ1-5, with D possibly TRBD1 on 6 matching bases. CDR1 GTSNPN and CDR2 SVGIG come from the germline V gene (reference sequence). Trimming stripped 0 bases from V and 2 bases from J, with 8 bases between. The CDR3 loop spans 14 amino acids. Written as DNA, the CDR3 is TGTGCCTGGAGTGTTGGGGGCGGCAATCAGCCCCAGCATTTT. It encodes CAWSVGGGNQPQHF.

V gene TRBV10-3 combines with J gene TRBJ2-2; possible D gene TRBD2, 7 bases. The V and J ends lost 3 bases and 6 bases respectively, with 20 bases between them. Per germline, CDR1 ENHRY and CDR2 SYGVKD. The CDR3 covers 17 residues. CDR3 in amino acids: CAISDRGRGGYAGELFF. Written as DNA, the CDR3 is TGTGCCATCAGTGACAGGGGACGGGGAGGGTACGCCGGGGAGCTGTTTTTT.

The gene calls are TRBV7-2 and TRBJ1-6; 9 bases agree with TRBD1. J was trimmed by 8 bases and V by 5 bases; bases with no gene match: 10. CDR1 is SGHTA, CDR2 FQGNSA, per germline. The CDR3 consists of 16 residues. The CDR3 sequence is CASSITGTGIYSPLHF. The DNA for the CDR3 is TGTGCCAGCAGCATTACCGGGACAGGGATTTATTCACCCCTCCACTTT.

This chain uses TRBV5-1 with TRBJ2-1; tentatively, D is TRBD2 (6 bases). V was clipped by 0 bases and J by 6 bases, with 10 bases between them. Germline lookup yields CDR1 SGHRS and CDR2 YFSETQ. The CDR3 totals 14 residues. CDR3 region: CASSLDGGANEQFF. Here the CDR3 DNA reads TGCGCCAGCAGCTTGGACGGGGGAGCCAATGAGCAGTTCTTC.

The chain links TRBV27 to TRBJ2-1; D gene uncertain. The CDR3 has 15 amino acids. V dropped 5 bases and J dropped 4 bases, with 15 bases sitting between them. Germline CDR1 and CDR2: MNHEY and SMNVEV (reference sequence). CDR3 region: CASSIPPPVYNEQFF. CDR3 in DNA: TGTGCCAGCAGTATCCCTCCTCCCGTTTACAATGAGCAGTTCTTC.

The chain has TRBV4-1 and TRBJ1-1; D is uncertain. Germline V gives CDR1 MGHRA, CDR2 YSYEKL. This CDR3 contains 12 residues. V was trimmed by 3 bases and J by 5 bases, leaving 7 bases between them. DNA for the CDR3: TGCGCCAGCAGCCACGGGATGACTGAAGCTTTCTTT. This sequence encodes CASSHGMTEAFF.

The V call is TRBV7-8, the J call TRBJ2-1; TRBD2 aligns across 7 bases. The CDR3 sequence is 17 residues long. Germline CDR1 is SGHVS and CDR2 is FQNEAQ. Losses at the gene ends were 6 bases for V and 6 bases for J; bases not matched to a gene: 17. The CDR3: CASREGREGLSGNEQFF. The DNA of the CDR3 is TGTGCCAGCAGGGAGGGTAGGGAGGGCCTATCCGGCAATGAGCAGTTCTTC.

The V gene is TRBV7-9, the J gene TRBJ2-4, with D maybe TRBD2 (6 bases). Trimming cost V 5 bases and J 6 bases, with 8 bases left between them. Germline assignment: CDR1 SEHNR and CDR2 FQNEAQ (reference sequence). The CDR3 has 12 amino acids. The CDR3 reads CASSLGGNIQYF. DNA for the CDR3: TGTGCCAGCAGCCTGGGGGGAAACATTCAGTACTTC.

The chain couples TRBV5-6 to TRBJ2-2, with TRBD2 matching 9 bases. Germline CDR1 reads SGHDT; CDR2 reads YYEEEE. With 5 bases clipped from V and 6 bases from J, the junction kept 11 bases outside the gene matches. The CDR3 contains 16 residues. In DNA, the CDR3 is TGTGCCAGCAGTCCAAGGGGACTAGCTCCATCCGGGGAGCTGTTTTTT. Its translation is CASSPRGLAPSGELFF.

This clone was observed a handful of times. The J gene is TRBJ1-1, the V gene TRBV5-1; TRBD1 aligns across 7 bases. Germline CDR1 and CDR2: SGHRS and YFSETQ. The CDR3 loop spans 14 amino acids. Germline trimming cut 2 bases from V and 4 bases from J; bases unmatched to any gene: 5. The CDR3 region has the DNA TGCGCCAGCAGCTTTAGGGGGCAAGGCACTGAAGCTTTCTTT. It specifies CASSFRGQGTEAFF.

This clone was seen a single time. The CDR3 DNA is TGTGCCAGCAGTGAAACAGGGGGCGCCCGATACTACGAGCAGTACTTC. Translated, it gives CASSETGGARYYEQYF. The chain couples TRBV2 to TRBJ2-7, with 9 bases that match TRBD1. The junction had 8 bases not matched to a gene; V was cut back by 2 bases and J by 3 bases. CDR1 is SNHLY, CDR2 FYNNEI, per germline. The CDR3 covers 16 residues.

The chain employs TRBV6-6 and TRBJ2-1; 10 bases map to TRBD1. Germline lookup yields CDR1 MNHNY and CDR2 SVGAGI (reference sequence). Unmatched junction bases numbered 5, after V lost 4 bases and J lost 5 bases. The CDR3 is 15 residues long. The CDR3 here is CASSSPGTGDNEQFF. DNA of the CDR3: TGTGCCAGCAGTTCTCCCGGGACAGGGGACAATGAGCAGTTCTTC.

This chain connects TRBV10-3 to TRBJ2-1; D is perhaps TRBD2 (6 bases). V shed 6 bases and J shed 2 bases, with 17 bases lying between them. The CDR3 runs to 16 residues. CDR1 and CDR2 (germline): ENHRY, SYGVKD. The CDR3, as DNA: TGTGCCATCAGCCCTATTCTAGCGTCCACCTACAATGAGCAGTTCTTC. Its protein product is CAISPILASTYNEQFF.

The CDR3 here is CASSVLGLEGETQYF. The CDR3 region has the DNA TGTGCCAGCAGCGTACTGGGACTAGAGGGGGAGACCCAGTACTTC. This sequence joins TRBV9 and TRBJ2-5; 8 bases fit TRBD2. The length of the CDR3 is 15 residues. Unmatched junction bases numbered 7, after V lost 1 base and J lost 5 bases. Germline CDR1 SGDLS, CDR2 YYNGEE. Supplemented by reference TRBV9 and TRBJ2-5, the full variable domain reads DSGVTQTPKHLITATGQRVTLRCSPRSGDLSVYWYQQSLDQGLQFLIQYYNGEERAKGNILERFSAQQFPDLHSELNLSSLELGDSALYFCASSVLGLEGETQYFGPGTRLLVL.

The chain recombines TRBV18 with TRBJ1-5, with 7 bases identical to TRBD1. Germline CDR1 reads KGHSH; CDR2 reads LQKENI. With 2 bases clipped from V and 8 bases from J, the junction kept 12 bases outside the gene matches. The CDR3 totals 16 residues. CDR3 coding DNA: TGTGCCAGCTCACCAGGGTTCAACAGGGGCAGTGAGCCCCAGCATTTT. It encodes CASSPGFNRGSEPQHF.